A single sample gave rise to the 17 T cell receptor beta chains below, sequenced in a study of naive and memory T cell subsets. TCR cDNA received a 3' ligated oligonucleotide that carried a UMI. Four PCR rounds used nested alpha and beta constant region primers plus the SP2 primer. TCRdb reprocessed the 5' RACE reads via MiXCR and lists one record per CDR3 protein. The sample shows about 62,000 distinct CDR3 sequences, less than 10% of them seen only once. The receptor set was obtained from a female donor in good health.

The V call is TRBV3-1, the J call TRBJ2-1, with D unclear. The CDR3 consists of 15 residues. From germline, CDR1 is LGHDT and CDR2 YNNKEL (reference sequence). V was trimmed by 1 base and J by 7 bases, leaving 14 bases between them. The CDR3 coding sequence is TGTGCCAGCAGCCAAGTATCCAACTTAGCAAATGAGCAGTTCTTC. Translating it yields CASSQVSNLANEQFF.

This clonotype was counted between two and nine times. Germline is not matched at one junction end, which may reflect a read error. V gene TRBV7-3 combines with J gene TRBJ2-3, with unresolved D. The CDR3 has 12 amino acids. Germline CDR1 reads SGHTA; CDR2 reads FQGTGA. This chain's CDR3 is CASSLTGDTQYF. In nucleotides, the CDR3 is TGTGCCAGCAGCCTAACGGGAGATACGCAGTATTTT.

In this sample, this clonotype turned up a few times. CDR3 in amino acids: CASSDPGQGAIYEQYF. The CDR3 DNA reads as TGTGCCAGTAGTGACCCGGGACAGGGGGCTATCTACGAGCAGTACTTC. The J gene is TRBJ2-7, the V gene TRBV19, with TRBD1 matching over 12 bases. CDR3 length: 16 amino acids. The junction had 8 bases not matched to a gene; V was cut back by 5 bases and J by 3 bases. Germline V gives CDR1 LNHDA, CDR2 SQIVND (reference sequence).

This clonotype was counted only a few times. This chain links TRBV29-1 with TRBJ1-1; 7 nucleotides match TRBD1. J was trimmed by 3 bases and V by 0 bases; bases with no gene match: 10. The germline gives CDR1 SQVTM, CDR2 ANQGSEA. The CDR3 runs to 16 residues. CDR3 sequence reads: CSVEDRVTGRDTEAFF. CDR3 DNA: TGCAGCGTTGAAGATCGTGTGACAGGGCGAGACACTGAAGCTTTCTTT.

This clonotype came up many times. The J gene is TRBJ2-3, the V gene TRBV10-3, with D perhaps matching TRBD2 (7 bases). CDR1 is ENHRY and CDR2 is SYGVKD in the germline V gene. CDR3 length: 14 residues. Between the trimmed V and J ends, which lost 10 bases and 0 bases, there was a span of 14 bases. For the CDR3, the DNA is TGTGCCACCGAGAGGGGGGGAAGCACAGATACGCAGTATTTT. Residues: CATERGGSTDTQYF.

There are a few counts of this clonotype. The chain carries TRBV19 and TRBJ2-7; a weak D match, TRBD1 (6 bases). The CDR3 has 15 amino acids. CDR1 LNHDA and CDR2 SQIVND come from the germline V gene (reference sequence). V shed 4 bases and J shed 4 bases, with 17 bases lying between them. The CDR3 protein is CASSTGTRGIYEQYF. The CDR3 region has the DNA TGTGCCAGTAGTACGGGGACAAGGGGGATTTACGAGCAGTACTTC.

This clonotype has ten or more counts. CDR3 nucleotides: TGTGCCAGCAGTTACGGTCGGCGGGAGAACACTGAAGCTTTCTTT. Translating it yields CASSYGRRENTEAFF. This chain uses TRBV6-5 with TRBJ1-1; D unclear. Germline CDR1 reads MNHEY; CDR2 reads SVGAGI. Between the trimmed V and J ends, which lost 2 bases and 1 base, there was a span of 11 bases. This CDR3 region has 15 residues.

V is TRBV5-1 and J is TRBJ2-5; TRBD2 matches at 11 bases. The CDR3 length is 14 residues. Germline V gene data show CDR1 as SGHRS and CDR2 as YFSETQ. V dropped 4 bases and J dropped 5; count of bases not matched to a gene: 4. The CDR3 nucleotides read TGCGCCAGCAGCGAGACTAGCGGGGTCGAGACCCAGTACTTC. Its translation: CASSETSGVETQYF.

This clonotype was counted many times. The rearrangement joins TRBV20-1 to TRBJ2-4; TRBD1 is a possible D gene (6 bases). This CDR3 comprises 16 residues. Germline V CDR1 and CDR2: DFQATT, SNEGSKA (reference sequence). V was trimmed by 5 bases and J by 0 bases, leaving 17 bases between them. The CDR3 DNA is TGCAGTGCTCGGACAGTCTCCGATCTAGCCAAAAACATTCAGTACTTC. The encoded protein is CSARTVSDLAKNIQYF.

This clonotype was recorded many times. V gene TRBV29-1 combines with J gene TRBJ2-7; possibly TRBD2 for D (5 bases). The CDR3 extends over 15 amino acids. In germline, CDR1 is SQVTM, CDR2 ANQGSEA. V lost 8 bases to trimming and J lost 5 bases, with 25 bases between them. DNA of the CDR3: TGCAGCTCCAGTGGAAGAAGCGGAACCTATGACGAGCAGTACTTC. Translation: CSSSGRSGTYDEQYF.

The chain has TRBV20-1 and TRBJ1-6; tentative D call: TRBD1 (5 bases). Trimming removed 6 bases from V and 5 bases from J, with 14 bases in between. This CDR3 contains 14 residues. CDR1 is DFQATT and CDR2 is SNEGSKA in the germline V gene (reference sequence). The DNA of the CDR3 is TGCAGTGCACCTCCGGGACTGAATAATTCACCCCTCCACTTT. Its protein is CSAPPGLNNSPLHF.

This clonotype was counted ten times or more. CDR3 sequence reads: CSAQTGTGGYGEKLFF. CDR3 DNA: TGCAGTGCGCAGACCGGGACAGGGGGTTACGGTGAAAAACTGTTTTTT. The V and J genes are TRBV20-1 and TRBJ1-4; 11 bases are a match to TRBD1. This CDR3 is 16 amino acids long. V gave up 6 bases and J gave up 7 bases; unmatched junction bases: 13. Germline assignment: CDR1 DFQATT and CDR2 SNEGSKA (reference sequence).

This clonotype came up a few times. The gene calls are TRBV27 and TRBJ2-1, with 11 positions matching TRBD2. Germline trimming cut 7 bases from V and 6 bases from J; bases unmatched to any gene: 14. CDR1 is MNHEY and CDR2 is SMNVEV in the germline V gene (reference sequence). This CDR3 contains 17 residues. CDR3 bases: TGTGCCAGCACCCTTTGGGTAGCGGGGGGGCAGGTCAATGAGCAGTTCTTC. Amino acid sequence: CASTLWVAGGQVNEQFF.

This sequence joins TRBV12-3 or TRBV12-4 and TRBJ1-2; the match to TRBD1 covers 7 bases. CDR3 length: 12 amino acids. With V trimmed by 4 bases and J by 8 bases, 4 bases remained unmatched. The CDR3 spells CASSSTGVGYTF. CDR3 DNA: TGTGCCAGCAGTTCAACAGGGGTGGGCTACACCTTC.

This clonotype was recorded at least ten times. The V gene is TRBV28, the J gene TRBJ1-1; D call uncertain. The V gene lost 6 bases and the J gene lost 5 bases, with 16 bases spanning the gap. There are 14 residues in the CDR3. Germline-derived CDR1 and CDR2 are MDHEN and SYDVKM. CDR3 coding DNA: TGTGCCAGCAGCCCCTCGGGGTTAGGAACTGAAGCTTTCTTT. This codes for CASSPSGLGTEAFF.

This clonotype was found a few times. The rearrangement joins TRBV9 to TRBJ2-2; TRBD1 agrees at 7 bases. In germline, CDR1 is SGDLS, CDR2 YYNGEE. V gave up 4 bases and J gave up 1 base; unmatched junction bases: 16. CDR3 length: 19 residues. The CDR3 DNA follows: TGTGCCAGCAGCCCGAGAGGGACAGCCGGACCGTTGAACACCGGGGAGCTGTTTTTT. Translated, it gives CASSPRGTAGPLNTGELFF.

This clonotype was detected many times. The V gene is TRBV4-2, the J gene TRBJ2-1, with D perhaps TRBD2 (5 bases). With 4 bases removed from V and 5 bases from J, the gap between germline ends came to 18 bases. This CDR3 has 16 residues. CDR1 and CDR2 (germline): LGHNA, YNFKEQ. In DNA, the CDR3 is TGTGCCAGCAGCCGCGACCGGGCCGGGAAAAACAATGAGCAGTTCTTC. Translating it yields CASSRDRAGKNNEQFF.